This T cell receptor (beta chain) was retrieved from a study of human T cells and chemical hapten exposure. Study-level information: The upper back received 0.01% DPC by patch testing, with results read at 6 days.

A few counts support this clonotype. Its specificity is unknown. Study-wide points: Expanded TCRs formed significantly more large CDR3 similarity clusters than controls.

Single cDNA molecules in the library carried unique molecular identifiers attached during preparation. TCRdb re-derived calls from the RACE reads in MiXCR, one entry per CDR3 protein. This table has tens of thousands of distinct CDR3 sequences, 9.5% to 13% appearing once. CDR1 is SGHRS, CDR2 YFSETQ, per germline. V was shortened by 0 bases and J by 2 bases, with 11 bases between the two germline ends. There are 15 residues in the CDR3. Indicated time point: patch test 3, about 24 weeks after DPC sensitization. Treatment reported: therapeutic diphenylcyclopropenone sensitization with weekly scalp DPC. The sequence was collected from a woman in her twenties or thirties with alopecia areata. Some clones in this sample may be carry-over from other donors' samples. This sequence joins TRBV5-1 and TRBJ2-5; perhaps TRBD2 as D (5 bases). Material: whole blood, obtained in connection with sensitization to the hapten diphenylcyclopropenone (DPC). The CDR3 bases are TGCGCCAGCAGCTTGGCCCCCGGGATGCAAGAGACCCAGTACTTC. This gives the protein CASSLAPGMQETQYF.